Each of the 14 T cell receptor beta chains below was sequenced from the same sample in a study of naive CD8 T cells in extremely preterm neonates (dated by TCRdb to the late 2010s). The library came from the immunoSEQ multiplex PCR assay. The table was pulled from immuneACCESS by TCRdb, which kept in-frame rearrangements only. Such tables lose some clones; where checked, under half of the loss comes from unresolved V genes, and the rest has no known cause. Within this sample are under 9,500 clones, with around nine tenths of them counted one time only. In total, the top ten clones hold around 0.48% of the sample. Term cord blood came from a few elective full-term cesarean deliveries at about 36-41 weeks of gestation, without labor or rupture of membranes. The sequenced material came from naive CD8+ T cells from cord blood. The source is a newborn in good health.

About this clone itself: The junction and the germline gene differ at one end; a read error may be behind it. The chain uses TRBV10-2 and TRBJ2-5; TRBD2 agrees at 7 bases. The end of the DNA is better explained by TRBJ2-7, so the J call may be wrong. The CDR3 is 13 amino acids. The V gene's germline CDR1 is WSHSY and CDR2 SAAADI. CDR3 bases: TGTGCCAGCAGTCAAGCGGGGTCGGGCGAGCAGTACTTC. This codes for CASSQAGSGEQYF.

The V gene is TRBV27, the J gene TRBJ1-6; 7 bases line up with TRBD1. The V gene end was trimmed by 11 bases and the J gene end by 6 bases; junction bases not matched to a gene: 13. Germline CDR1 reads MNHEY; CDR2 reads SMNVEV (reference sequence). The CDR3 is 15 residues long. This CDR3 reads CASRAGGGVNSPLHF. The DNA for the CDR3 is TGTGCCTCCCGGGCAGGGGGAGGCGTTAATTCACCCCTCCACTTT.

This clone was observed once. V usage is TRBV4-1 and J usage is TRBJ2-7; 7 positions match TRBD2. Losses at the gene ends were 0 bases for V and 1 base for J; bases not matched to a gene: 0. Germline lookup yields CDR1 MGHRA and CDR2 YSYEKL. The CDR3 has 14 residues. The CDR3 here is CASSQDGGSYEQYF. The CDR3 DNA reads as TGCGCCAGCAGCCAAGACGGGGGGTCCTACGAGCAGTACTTC.

The rearrangement links TRBV19 to TRBJ2-7; 7 nucleotides match TRBD1. The CDR3 extends over 14 amino acids. V lost 9 bases, J lost 0 bases, and 8 bases stayed unmatched. Germline V lookup: CDR1 LNHDA, CDR2 SQIVND (reference sequence). In DNA form, the CDR3 reads TGTGCCAGCGGTTTGACAGGGAGCTCCTACGAGCAGTACTTC. This codes for CASGLTGSSYEQYF.

This chain connects TRBV10-3 to TRBJ2-7; 10 bases are a match to TRBD1. Trimming cost V 9 bases and J 3 bases; bases outside gene matches: 5. The CDR3 has 13 amino acids. The germline V gene encodes CDR1 ENHRY and CDR2 SYGVKD. The CDR3 DNA sequence: TGTGCCATATCCGGGACAGGGGACTACGAGCAGTACTTC. Translated: CAISGTGDYEQYF.

V and J are TRBV9 and TRBJ2-2; D may be TRBD2 (5 bases). This CDR3 comprises 14 residues. Germline assignment: CDR1 SGDLS and CDR2 YYNGEE. With 3 bases removed from V and 2 bases from J, the gap between germline ends came to 8 bases. CDR3 protein: CASSARENTGELFF. The CDR3 coding sequence is TGTGCCAGCAGCGCGAGGGAAAACACCGGGGAGCTGTTTTTT.

This rearrangement joins TRBV4-3 to TRBJ1-6; no definite D call. Germline assignment: CDR1 LGHNA and CDR2 YSLEER. This CDR3 is built from 14 residues. V was clipped by 0 bases and J by 9 bases, with 9 bases between them. CDR3 region: CASSQDRRVSPLHF. DNA for the CDR3: TGCGCCAGCAGCCAAGATCGGCGGGTTTCACCCCTCCACTTT.

The gene calls are TRBV29-1 and TRBJ2-1, with TRBD1 matching 12 bases. This CDR3 contains 15 residues. Trimming removed 7 bases from V and 4 bases from J; junction bases left unmatched: 8. Germline V CDR1 and CDR2: SQVTM, ANQGSEA. CDR3 in DNA: TGCAGCGCTGTGGGGGACAGGGGGCAATACAATGAGCAGTTCTTC. Amino acids: CSAVGDRGQYNEQFF.

The chain links TRBV27 to TRBJ2-1, with 9 bases fitting TRBD1. Unmatched junction bases numbered 1, after V lost 7 bases and J lost 0 bases. CDR3 length: 14 amino acids. Looked up from germline, CDR1 is MNHEY and CDR2 is SMNVEV (reference sequence). CDR3 DNA: TGTGCCAGCACGGGACAGGGCTCCTACAATGAGCAGTTCTTC. Translation gives CASTGQGSYNEQFF.

This rearrangement joins TRBV7-6 to TRBJ2-1; 11 bases line up with TRBD2. Germline assignment: CDR1 SGHVS and CDR2 FNYEAQ. There are 16 residues in the CDR3. V shed 2 bases and J 4 bases; nucleotides not matched to a gene: 4. This CDR3 is CASSLTTSGSYNEQFF. The CDR3 DNA reads TGTGCCAGCAGCTTAACCACTAGCGGGAGTTACAATGAGCAGTTCTTC.

This clone came up a few times. The chain carries TRBV19 and TRBJ2-7; 8 positions agree with TRBD1. The CDR3 totals 14 residues. The germline gives CDR1 LNHDA, CDR2 SQIVND (reference sequence). Trimming removed 6 bases from V and 4 bases from J; junction bases left unmatched: 8. DNA of the CDR3: TGTGCCAGTAGCGACGGGACAGGTCCTTACGAGCAGTACTTC. Encoded protein: CASSDGTGPYEQYF.

The J gene is TRBJ2-7, the V gene TRBV5-1, with a tentative D call TRBD1 (6 bases). The CDR3 loop spans 12 amino acids. The ends were cut back, 0 bases at V and 6 bases at J, with 7 bases in the middle. In germline, CDR1 is SGHRS, CDR2 YFSETQ. CDR3 sequence: CASSLDRVEQYF. The CDR3 nucleotides are TGCGCCAGCAGCTTGGACAGGGTCGAGCAGTACTTC.

The chain couples TRBV4-1 to TRBJ2-7, with TRBD2 matching over 7 bases. J gave up 1 base and V 1 base, and 7 bases lay outside the gene matches. The CDR3 extends over 16 amino acids. The V gene's germline CDR1 is MGHRA and CDR2 YSYEKL. The CDR3 sequence: CASSQGPGLTSYEQYF. Written as DNA, the CDR3 is TGCGCCAGCAGCCAAGGCCCGGGACTAACGTCCTACGAGCAGTACTTC.

The chain has TRBV4-3 and TRBJ2-1; 7 nucleotides match TRBD2. The J segment lost 5 bases and the V segment lost 1 base, leaving 2 bases of the junction unmatched. Germline loops: CDR1 LGHNA, CDR2 YSLEER. There are 14 residues in the CDR3. CDR3 in amino acids: CASSQGLADNEQFF. CDR3 sequence (DNA): TGCGCCAGCAGCCAAGGTCTAGCGGACAATGAGCAGTTCTTC.